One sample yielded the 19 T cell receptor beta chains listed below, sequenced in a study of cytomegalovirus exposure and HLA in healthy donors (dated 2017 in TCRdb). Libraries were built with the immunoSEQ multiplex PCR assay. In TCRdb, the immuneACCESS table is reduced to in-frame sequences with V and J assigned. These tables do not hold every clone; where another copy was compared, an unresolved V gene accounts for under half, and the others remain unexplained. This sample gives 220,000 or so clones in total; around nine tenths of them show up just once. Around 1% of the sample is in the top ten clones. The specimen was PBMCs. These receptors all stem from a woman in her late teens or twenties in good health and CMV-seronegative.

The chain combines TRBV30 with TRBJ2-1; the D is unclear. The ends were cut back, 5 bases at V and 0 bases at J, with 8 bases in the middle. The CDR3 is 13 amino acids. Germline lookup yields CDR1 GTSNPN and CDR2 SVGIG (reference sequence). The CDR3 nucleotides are TGTGCCTGGGGCCTCCACTCCTACAATGAGCAGTTCTTC. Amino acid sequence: CAWGLHSYNEQFF.

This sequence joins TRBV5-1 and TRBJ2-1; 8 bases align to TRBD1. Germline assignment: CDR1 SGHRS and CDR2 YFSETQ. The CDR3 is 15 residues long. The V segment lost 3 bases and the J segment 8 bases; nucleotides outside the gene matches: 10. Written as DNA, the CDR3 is TGCGCCAGCAGCTCACCCGATCAGGGGGCGGATGAGCAGTTCTTC. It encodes CASSSPDQGADEQFF.

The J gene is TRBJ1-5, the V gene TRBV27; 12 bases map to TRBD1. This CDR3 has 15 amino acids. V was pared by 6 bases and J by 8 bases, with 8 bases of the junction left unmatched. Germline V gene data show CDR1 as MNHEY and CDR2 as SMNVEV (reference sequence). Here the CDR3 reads CASSPRDRGHEPQHF. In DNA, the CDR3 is TGTGCCAGCAGCCCCCGGGACAGGGGGCATGAGCCCCAGCATTTT.

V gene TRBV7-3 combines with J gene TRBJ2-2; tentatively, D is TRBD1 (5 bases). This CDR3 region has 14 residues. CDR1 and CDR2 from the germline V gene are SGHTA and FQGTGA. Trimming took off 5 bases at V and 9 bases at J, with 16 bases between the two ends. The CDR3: CASSRDRAGRELFF. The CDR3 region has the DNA TGTGCCAGCAGCCGAGACAGAGCTGGCCGGGAGCTGTTTTTT.

The CDR3 sequence: CASSLATEETQYF. The CDR3 DNA sequence: TGCGCCAGCAGCTTGGCTACTGAGGAGACCCAGTACTTC. The chain carries TRBV5-1 and TRBJ2-5; D gene uncertain. Trimming removed 0 bases from V and 5 bases from J, with 8 bases in between. Germline CDR1 reads SGHRS; CDR2 reads YFSETQ. CDR3 length: 13 amino acids.

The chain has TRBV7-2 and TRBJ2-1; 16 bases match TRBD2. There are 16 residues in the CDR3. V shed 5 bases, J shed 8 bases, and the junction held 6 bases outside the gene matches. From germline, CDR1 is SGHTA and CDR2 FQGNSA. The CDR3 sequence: CASSLGGLAGGYEQFF. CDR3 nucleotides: TGTGCCAGCAGCCTAGGGGGACTAGCGGGAGGGTATGAGCAGTTCTTC.

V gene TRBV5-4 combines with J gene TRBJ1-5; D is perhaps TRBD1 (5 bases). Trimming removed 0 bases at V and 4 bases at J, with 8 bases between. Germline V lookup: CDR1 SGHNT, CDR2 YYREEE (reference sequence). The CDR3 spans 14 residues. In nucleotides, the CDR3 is TGTGCCAGCAGCTTGGATCGGGGGAATCAGCCCCAGCATTTT. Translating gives CASSLDRGNQPQHF.

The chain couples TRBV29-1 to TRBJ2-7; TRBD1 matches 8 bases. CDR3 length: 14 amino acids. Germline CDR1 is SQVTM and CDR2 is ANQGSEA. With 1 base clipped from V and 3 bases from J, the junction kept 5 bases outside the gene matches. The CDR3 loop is CSVEVAGGLYEQYF. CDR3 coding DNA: TGCAGCGTTGAAGTTGCAGGGGGCCTCTACGAGCAGTACTTC.

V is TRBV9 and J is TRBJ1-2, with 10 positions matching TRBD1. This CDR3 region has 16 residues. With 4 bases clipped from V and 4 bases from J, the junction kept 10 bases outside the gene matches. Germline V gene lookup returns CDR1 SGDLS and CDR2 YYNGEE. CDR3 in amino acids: CASSPPTGGLGYGYTF. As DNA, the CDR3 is TGTGCCAGCAGCCCCCCGACAGGGGGCCTGGGCTATGGCTACACCTTC.

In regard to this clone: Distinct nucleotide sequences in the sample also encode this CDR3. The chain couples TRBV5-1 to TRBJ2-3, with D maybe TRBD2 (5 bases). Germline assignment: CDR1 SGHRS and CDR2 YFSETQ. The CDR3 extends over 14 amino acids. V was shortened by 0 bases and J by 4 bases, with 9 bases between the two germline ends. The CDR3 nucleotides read TGCGCCAGCAGCTTGGGCCGCGGGTCAGATACGCAGTATTTT. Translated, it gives CASSLGRGSDTQYF.

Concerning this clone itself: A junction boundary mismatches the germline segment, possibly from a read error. CDR3 nucleotide sequence: TGTGCTAGCAGCTTCACACCGGGACTAGCGGGGCGAAATGAGCAGTTCTTC. Protein sequence: CASSFTPGLAGRNEQFF. The chain has TRBV7-7 and TRBJ2-1; 13 nucleotides match TRBD2. This CDR3 is built from 17 residues. From germline, CDR1 is SSHAT and CDR2 FNYEAQ (reference sequence).

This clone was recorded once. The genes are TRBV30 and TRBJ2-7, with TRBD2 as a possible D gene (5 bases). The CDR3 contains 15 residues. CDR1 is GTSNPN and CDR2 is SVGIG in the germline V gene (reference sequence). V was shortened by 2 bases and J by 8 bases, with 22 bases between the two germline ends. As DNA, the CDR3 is TGTGCCTGGAGTCTCTTGAGTGGGAGTCGGGTTAAGCAGTACTTC. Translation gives CAWSLLSGSRVKQYF.

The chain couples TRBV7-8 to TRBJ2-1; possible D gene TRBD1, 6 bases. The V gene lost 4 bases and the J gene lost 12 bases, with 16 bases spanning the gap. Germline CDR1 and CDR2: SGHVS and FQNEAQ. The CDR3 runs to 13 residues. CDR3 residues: CASSSLNRDSQFF. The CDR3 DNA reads TGTGCCAGCAGCTCTCTCAACAGGGATTCGCAGTTCTTC.

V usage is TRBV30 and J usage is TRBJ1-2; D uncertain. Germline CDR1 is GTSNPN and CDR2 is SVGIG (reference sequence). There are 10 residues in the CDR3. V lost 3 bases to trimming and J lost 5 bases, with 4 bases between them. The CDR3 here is CAWSRYGYTF. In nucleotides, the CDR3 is TGTGCCTGGAGCCGGTATGGCTACACCTTC.

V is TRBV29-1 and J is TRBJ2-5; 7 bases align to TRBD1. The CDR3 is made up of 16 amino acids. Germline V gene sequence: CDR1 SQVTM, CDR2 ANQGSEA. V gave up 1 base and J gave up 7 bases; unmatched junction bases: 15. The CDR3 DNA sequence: TGCAGCGTTGAAGGGTGGGGACAGAGTAACGTGGCGACCCAGTACTTC. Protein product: CSVEGWGQSNVATQYF.

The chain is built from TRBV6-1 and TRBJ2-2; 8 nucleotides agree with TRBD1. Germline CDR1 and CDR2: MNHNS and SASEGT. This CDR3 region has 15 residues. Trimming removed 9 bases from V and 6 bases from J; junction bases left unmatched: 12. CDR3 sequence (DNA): TGTGCCAGTCCCCCAGACAGGGGATATTCCGGGGAGCTGTTTTTT. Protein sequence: CASPPDRGYSGELFF.

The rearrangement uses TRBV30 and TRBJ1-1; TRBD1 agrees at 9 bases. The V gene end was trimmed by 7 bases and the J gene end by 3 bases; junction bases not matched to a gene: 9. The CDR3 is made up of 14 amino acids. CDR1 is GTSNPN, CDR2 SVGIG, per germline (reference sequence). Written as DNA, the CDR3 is TGTGCCTTAACCCCGGACAGGGGTCACACTGAAGCTTTCTTT. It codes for CALTPDRGHTEAFF.

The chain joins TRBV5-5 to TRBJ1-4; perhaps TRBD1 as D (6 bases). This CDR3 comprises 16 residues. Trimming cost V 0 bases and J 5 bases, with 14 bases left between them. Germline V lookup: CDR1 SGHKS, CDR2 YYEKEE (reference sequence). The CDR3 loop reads CASSLEGRGGNEKLFF. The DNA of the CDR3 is TGTGCCAGCAGCTTGGAGGGCAGGGGAGGGAATGAAAAACTGTTTTTT.

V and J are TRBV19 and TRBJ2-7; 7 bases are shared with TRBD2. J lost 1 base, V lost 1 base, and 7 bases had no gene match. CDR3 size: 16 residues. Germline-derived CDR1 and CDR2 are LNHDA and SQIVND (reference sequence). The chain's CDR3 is CASSIGRESWSYEQYF. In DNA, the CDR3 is TGTGCCAGTAGTATAGGGCGGGAGAGTTGGTCCTACGAGCAGTACTTC.